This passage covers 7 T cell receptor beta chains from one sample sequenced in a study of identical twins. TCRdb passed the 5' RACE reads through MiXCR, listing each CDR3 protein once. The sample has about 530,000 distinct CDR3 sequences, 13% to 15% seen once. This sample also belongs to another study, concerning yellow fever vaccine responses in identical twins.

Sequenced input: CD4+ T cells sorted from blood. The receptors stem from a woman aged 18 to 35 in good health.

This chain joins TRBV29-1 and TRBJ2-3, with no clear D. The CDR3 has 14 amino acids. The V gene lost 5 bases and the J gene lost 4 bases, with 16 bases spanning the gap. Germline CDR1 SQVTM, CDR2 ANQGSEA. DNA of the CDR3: TGCAGCGTTCCACAGAGCCACCGGGCAGATACGCAGTATTTT. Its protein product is CSVPQSHRADTQYF.

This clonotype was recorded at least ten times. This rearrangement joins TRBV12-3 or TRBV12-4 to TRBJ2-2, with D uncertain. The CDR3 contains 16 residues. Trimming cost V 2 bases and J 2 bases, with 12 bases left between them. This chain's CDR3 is CASSLRSAFNTGELFF. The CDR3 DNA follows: TGTGCCAGCAGTTTAAGGTCGGCTTTCAACACCGGGGAGCTGTTTTTT.

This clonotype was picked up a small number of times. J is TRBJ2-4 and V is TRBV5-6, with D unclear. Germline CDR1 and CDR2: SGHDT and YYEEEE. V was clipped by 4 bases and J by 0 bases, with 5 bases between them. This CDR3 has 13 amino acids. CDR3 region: CASSIPAKNIQYF. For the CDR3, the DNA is TGTGCCAGCAGCATTCCAGCCAAAAACATTCAGTACTTC.

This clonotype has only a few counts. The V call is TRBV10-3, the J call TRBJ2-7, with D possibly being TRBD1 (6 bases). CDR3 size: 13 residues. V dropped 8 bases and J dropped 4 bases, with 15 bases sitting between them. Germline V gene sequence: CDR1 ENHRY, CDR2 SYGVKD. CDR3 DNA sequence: TGTGCCATCTCACCAACTGACAGGTACGAGCAGTACGTC. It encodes CAISPTDRYEQYV.

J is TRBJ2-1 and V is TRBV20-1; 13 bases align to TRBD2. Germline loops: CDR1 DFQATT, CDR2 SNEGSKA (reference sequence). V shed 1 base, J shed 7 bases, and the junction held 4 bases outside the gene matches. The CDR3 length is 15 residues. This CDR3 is CSARAGLAGLNEQFF. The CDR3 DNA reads TGCAGTGCTAGAGCGGGACTAGCGGGACTGAATGAGCAGTTCTTC.

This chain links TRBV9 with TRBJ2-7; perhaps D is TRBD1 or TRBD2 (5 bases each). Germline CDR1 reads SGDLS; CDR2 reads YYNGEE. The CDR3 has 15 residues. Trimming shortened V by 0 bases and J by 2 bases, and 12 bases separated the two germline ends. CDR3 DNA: TGTGCCAGCAGCGTAGGTCGAGGGACGGCCTACGAGCAGTACTTC. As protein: CASSVGRGTAYEQYF.

The CDR3: CATSDPGTGGSNQPQHF. CDR3 nucleotide sequence: TGTGCCACCAGTGACCCCGGGACAGGGGGTAGCAATCAGCCCCAGCATTTT. The chain combines TRBV24-1 with TRBJ1-5, with 11 nucleotides matching TRBD1. The CDR3 is made up of 17 amino acids. Germline CDR1 is KGHDR and CDR2 is SFDVKD. V lost 4 bases, J lost 0 bases, and 4 bases stayed unmatched.